This T cell receptor (beta chain) was profiled in a study of cytomegalovirus exposure and HLA in healthy donors. 60 Vbeta and 13 Jbeta primers were used in PCR. The repertoire was sequenced with immunoSEQ multiplex PCR; TCRdb's copy has only in-frame clones and lacks some. The sample contains 140,000 or so clones, around 80% of which appear only once. Germline V gene lookup returns CDR1 SGHRS and CDR2 YFSETQ. The junction had 3 bases not matched to a gene; V was cut back by 0 bases and J by 4 bases. This CDR3 has 16 amino acids. The specimen was PBMCs. The clonotype comes from a woman in her 30s in good health and CMV-seronegative. V and J are TRBV5-1 and TRBJ2-2; 10 positions agree with TRBD1. The CDR3 DNA reads as TGCGCCAGCAGCTTGGCCAGGACAGGGGGCACCGGGGAGCTGTTTTTT. Its protein is CASSLARTGGTGELFF.